The 17 T cell receptor beta chains given below trace back to one sample, sequenced in a study of CD8+CD57+ T cells in acquired aplastic anemia. Only patients with CD8+CD57+ cell expansion on flow cytometry were chosen for sequencing. Profiling of TCR beta VDJ combinations and CDR3 sequences used genomic DNA as template. From the reads, TCRdb called clonotypes with MiXCR, one entry per CDR3 protein. The sample holds under 500,000 distinct CDR3 sequences; around 32% are singletons and the top ten take less than 0.85%. Material for sequencing was sorted CD4+, CD8+, or CD8+CD57+ T cells (not recorded which) from PBMCs. These receptors all stem from a human donor with aplastic anemia.

V usage is TRBV4-2 and J usage is TRBJ1-2; TRBD1 is a possible D gene (6 bases). CDR3 length equals 16 residues. V lost 3 bases, J lost 0 bases, and 14 bases lay in between. Per the germline V gene, CDR1 is LGHNA and CDR2 is YNFKEQ. The CDR3 spells CASSQRGGRTNYGYTF. The CDR3 DNA sequence: TGTGCCAGCAGCCAGAGGGGGGGCAGAACTAACTATGGCTACACCTTC.

This clonotype was recorded once. This chain connects TRBV20-1 to TRBJ2-7; TRBD2 matches 7 bases. The CDR3 has 13 residues. With V trimmed by 6 bases and J by 2 bases, 7 bases remained unmatched. CDR1 is DFQATT and CDR2 is SNEGSKA in the germline V gene (reference sequence). This CDR3 is CSATGTITYEQYF. The CDR3 DNA is TGCAGTGCAACCGGGACTATAACCTACGAGCAGTACTTC.

The chain employs TRBV7-9 and TRBJ1-5; D is uncertain. This CDR3 contains 11 residues. The V end was cut by 4 bases, the J end by 3 bases, with 1 base between. Germline-derived CDR1 and CDR2 are SEHNR and FQNEAQ (reference sequence). CDR3 amino acids: CASSYNQPQHF. CDR3 DNA sequence: TGTGCCAGCAGCTACAATCAGCCCCAGCATTTT.

This clonotype was observed many times. The chain joins TRBV20-1 to TRBJ1-2, with 9 bases identical to TRBD1. With 5 bases clipped from V and 1 base from J, the junction kept 8 bases outside the gene matches. Germline CDR1 is DFQATT and CDR2 is SNEGSKA (reference sequence). The CDR3 is 15 amino acids. The CDR3 spells CSASPGQGFNYGYTF. CDR3 bases: TGCAGTGCTTCCCCGGGACAGGGTTTTAACTATGGCTACACCTTC.

This clonotype was counted only a few times. This sequence may be a read error, since a much larger clone differs from it by one base. The chain joins TRBV15 to TRBJ1-1; the match to TRBD1 covers 12 bases. The CDR3 length is 15 residues. The germline V gene has CDR1 LNHNV and CDR2 YYDKDF (reference sequence). Trimming took 1 base from V and 7 from J; bases not matched to a gene: 4. The DNA for the CDR3 is TGTGCCACCAGCAGAGGGGGACAGGGGGCAAGTGAAGCTTTCTTT. Protein: CATSRGGQGASEAFF.

Ten or more counts support this clonotype. This chain uses TRBV9 with TRBJ2-7; 7 bases are a match to TRBD1. The ends lost 0 bases at V and 6 bases at J; junction bases unmatched: 9. This CDR3 is 15 amino acids long. The germline gives CDR1 SGDLS, CDR2 YYNGEE. CDR3 coding DNA: TGTGCCAGCAGCGTAGATGGAGGACAGGCGGGCGAGCAGTACTTC. Translating it yields CASSVDGGQAGEQYF.

In its sample, this clonotype was seen a few times. CDR3 DNA: TGTGCCAGCAGTGCGGCGGGGGGGGCAGATACGCAGTATTTT. Its translation is CASSAAGGADTQYF. The chain employs TRBV6-4 and TRBJ2-3; 9 positions agree with TRBD2. The V segment lost 4 bases and the J segment 4 bases; nucleotides outside the gene matches: 3. Germline lookup yields CDR1 MRHNA and CDR2 SNTAGT. The CDR3 has 14 amino acids.

The gene calls are TRBV7-8 and TRBJ2-7, with D tentatively TRBD1 (7 bases). This CDR3 contains 14 residues. Per the germline V gene, CDR1 is SGHVS and CDR2 is FQNEAQ. The V gene lost 3 bases and the J gene lost 6 bases, with 15 bases spanning the gap. CDR3 sequence reads: CASSFRPQGGEQYF. CDR3 nucleotide sequence: TGTGCCAGCAGCTTCCGGCCCCAGGGGGGCGAGCAGTACTTC.

This clonotype has at least ten counts. One end of the junction fails to match germline, which may point to a read error. The rearrangement joins TRBV7-7 to TRBJ2-1; possible D gene TRBD2, 6 bases. The CDR3 is made up of 13 amino acids. The germline gives CDR1 SSHAT, CDR2 FNYEAQ (reference sequence). The CDR3 DNA reads as TGTGCTAGCAGCGCGGGACTCTTCAATGAGCAGTTCTTC. It translates to CASSAGLFNEQFF.

The chain is built from TRBV6-1 and TRBJ1-3; D is undetermined. The V and J ends lost 7 bases and 0 bases respectively, with 16 bases between them. This CDR3 is built from 16 residues. CDR1 and CDR2 from the germline V gene are MNHNS and SASEGT. Here the CDR3 reads CASNSANSISGNTIYF. DNA for the CDR3: TGTGCCAGCAACTCTGCCAATTCCATCTCTGGAAACACCATATATTTT.

This clonotype was seen more than once but under ten times. V usage is TRBV30 and J usage is TRBJ1-6, with 7 positions matching TRBD1. The germline CDR1 and CDR2 sequences are GTSNPN and SVGIG (reference sequence). The ends lost 2 bases at V and 11 bases at J; junction bases unmatched: 9. The CDR3 has 14 amino acids. CDR3 DNA: TGTGCCTGGAGTCTAGGGACAGCCAGGACACCCCTCCACTTT. As protein: CAWSLGTARTPLHF.

This clonotype appeared many times. The rearrangement joins TRBV24-1 to TRBJ2-3; D call uncertain. The CDR3 length is 11 residues. Deletions cut 5 bases from V and 2 bases from J, with 1 base between. Germline V CDR1 and CDR2: KGHDR, SFDVKD. CDR3 amino acids: CATSATDTQYF. The CDR3, as DNA: TGTGCCACCAGTGCCACAGATACGCAGTATTTT.

About this clonotype: The conserved closing phenylalanine or tryptophan is absent in this CDR3, likely reflecting a read error. The DNA is left out, because the CDR3 cannot be placed on it with certainty; the CDR3 is given as TCRdb lists it. The chain uses TRBV19 and TRBJ1-6. Germline V gene lookup returns CDR1 LNHDA and CDR2 SQIVND (reference sequence). The CDR3 numbers 9 amino acids, ends counted. CDR3 region: CASSIALLS.

V and J are TRBV2 and TRBJ2-7, with D uncertain. Trimming removed 1 base from V and 10 bases from J, with 20 bases in between. This CDR3 contains 15 residues. Germline assignment: CDR1 SNHLY and CDR2 FYNNEI. CDR3 in amino acids: CASSEGLSIIPRQYF. CDR3 nucleotides: TGTGCCAGCAGTGAAGGTCTTTCCATTATCCCCCGCCAGTACTTC.

This clonotype was found many times. The chain links TRBV19 to TRBJ2-7; possibly TRBD1 or TRBD2 for D (5 bases each). The CDR3 sequence is 14 residues long. From germline, CDR1 is LNHDA and CDR2 SQIVND (reference sequence). With 5 bases removed from V and 5 bases from J, the gap between germline ends came to 16 bases. The CDR3 is CASSPLGGNDEQYF. The CDR3, as DNA: TGTGCCAGTAGTCCTCTTGGGGGAAATGACGAGCAGTACTTC.

This clonotype appeared many times. The chain joins TRBV24-1 to TRBJ1-1; D uncertain. This CDR3 region has 11 residues. Germline V gives CDR1 KGHDR, CDR2 SFDVKD. The ends were cut back, 7 bases at V and 5 bases at J, with 7 bases in the middle. DNA for the CDR3: TGTGCCACCAGGCGGGTTACTGAAGCTTTCTTT. Residues: CATRRVTEAFF.

This chain uses TRBV15 with TRBJ2-3, with TRBD1 matching over 8 bases. The germline V gene has CDR1 LNHNV and CDR2 YYDKDF (reference sequence). The CDR3 extends over 15 amino acids. The trim removed 5 bases at V and 5 bases at J, leaving 9 bases unmatched. The CDR3 is CATSAPGTGGDTQYF. The CDR3 nucleotides are TGTGCCACCAGCGCACCCGGGACAGGAGGAGATACGCAGTATTTT.